These 19 T cell receptor beta chains originate from one sample sequenced in a study of T-cell reconstitution after alpha-beta-depleted transplantation in children. The TCRbeta library was prepared with unique molecular identifiers. TCRdb passed the PCR reads through MiXCR, listing each CDR3 protein once. The table shows approximately 590,000 distinct CDR3 sequences, with 10% to 13% occurring only once. The starting material was PBMCs from the stem cell graft donor, obtained from the stem cell graft. All receptors derive from a human donor who donated a stem cell graft to a child with acute myeloid leukemia.

The sample holds a few counts of this clonotype. The V call is TRBV29-1, the J call TRBJ1-2, with unresolved D. The germline gives CDR1 SQVTM, CDR2 ANQGSEA. CDR3 length: 11 residues. V lost 3 bases, J lost 5 bases, and 7 bases lay in between. CDR3 sequence (DNA): TGCAGCGTTGAGAGTCTTTATGGCTACACCTTC. It is translated as CSVESLYGYTF.

In its sample, this clonotype was seen many times. The rearrangement links TRBV12-3 or TRBV12-4 to TRBJ2-1; 10 bases match TRBD2. CDR3 length: 16 amino acids. V lost 10 bases to trimming and J lost 2 bases; unmatched junction nucleotides: 11. The CDR3 here is CANTLAGGGAYNEQFF. DNA of the CDR3: TGTGCCAACACCTTAGCGGGAGGAGGGGCCTACAATGAGCAGTTCTTC.

The chain joins TRBV7-2 to TRBJ2-1, with D tentatively TRBD1 (6 bases). Per the germline V gene, CDR1 is SGHTA and CDR2 is FQGNSA. This CDR3 has 15 amino acids. V was clipped by 0 bases and J by 10 bases, with 16 bases between them. CDR3 loop: CASSLAGQGVREQFF. In nucleotides, the CDR3 is TGTGCCAGCAGCTTAGCGGGACAAGGGGTTCGGGAGCAGTTCTTC.

This clonotype has just a few counts. J is TRBJ2-5 and V is TRBV30; TRBD2 might be the D (6 bases). The germline V gene has CDR1 GTSNPN and CDR2 SVGIG (reference sequence). The CDR3 is made up of 13 amino acids. The V and J ends lost 3 bases and 2 bases respectively, with 10 bases between them. This CDR3 reads CAWSRLVQETQYF. The CDR3 DNA reads as TGTGCCTGGAGCAGACTAGTGCAAGAGACCCAGTACTTC.

This clonotype was recorded many times. The genes are TRBV12-3 or TRBV12-4 and TRBJ1-2; no definite D call. The V end was cut by 1 base, the J end by 8 bases, with 5 bases between. This CDR3 spans 11 amino acids. CDR3 sequence reads: CASSLGGGYTF. In nucleotides, the CDR3 is TGTGCCAGCAGTTTAGGTGGAGGCTACACCTTC.

The chain couples TRBV20-1 to TRBJ2-5; 9 bases are shared with TRBD2. The V and J ends lost 0 bases and 2 bases, in that order; junction bases with no gene match: 4. Germline loops: CDR1 DFQATT, CDR2 SNEGSKA (reference sequence). The CDR3 is made up of 15 amino acids. The CDR3 nucleotides are TGCAGTGCTAGAGATAGCGGGAGAATACAAGAGACCCAGTACTTC. Translating it yields CSARDSGRIQETQYF.

This clonotype showed up many times. V gene TRBV6-2 or TRBV6-3 combines with J gene TRBJ2-1; D is uncertain. The germline gives CDR1 MNHEY, CDR2 SVGEGT. V lost 8 bases and J 6 bases, leaving 17 bases between the germline ends. This CDR3 is 14 amino acids long. For the CDR3, the DNA is TGTGCCAGCCTTCGACCCTCCCCCCCCAATGAGCAGTTCTTC. The encoded protein is CASLRPSPPNEQFF.

In its sample, this clonotype was seen a few times. The rearrangement joins TRBV5-1 to TRBJ2-5; no reliable D call. Germline V gene sequence: CDR1 SGHRS, CDR2 YFSETQ. The V end was cut by 2 bases, the J end by 2 bases, with 13 bases between. The CDR3 length is 15 residues. In nucleotides, the CDR3 is TGCGCCAGCAGCTTAGGGCGTTTGGGGCAAGAGACCCAGTACTTC. Translated: CASSLGRLGQETQYF.

This clonotype has ten or more counts. This chain joins TRBV12-3 or TRBV12-4 and TRBJ2-4, with 10 positions matching TRBD2. The CDR3 spans 14 residues. Trimming took 4 bases from V and 8 from J; bases not matched to a gene: 5. The CDR3 DNA follows: TGTGCCAGCAGTTCCCAGCGGGAGGGTGACATTCAGTACTTC. Amino acids: CASSSQREGDIQYF.

The V gene is TRBV20-1, the J gene TRBJ2-2; TRBD2 matches 9 bases. J lost 8 bases, V lost 5 bases, and 15 bases had no gene match. CDR3 size: 16 residues. Germline CDR1 reads DFQATT; CDR2 reads SNEGSKA (reference sequence). CDR3 protein: CSAYKPAGGPKGELFF. CDR3 nucleotides: TGCAGTGCTTATAAACCAGCGGGAGGCCCTAAAGGGGAGCTGTTTTTT.

This clonotype was seen ten or more times. The CDR3 nucleotides read TGTGCCAGCAATTCCGGGACAGGTGGAAACATTCAGTACTTC. This gives the protein CASNSGTGGNIQYF. This chain links TRBV28 with TRBJ2-4; 8 positions agree with TRBD1. CDR1 and CDR2 (germline): MDHEN, SYDVKM. V was clipped by 7 bases and J by 6 bases; unmatched bases: 8. The CDR3 length is 14 residues.

The chain uses TRBV6-1 and TRBJ1-1; 7 nucleotides match TRBD1. CDR1 and CDR2 (germline): MNHNS, SASEGT. This CDR3 is built from 15 residues. J was trimmed by 6 bases and V by 5 bases; bases with no gene match: 12. This chain's CDR3 is CASSPTGAGSPEAFF. Written as DNA, the CDR3 is TGTGCCAGCAGTCCTACAGGGGCTGGGTCTCCTGAAGCTTTCTTT.

Remarks on this clonotype: A much larger clone differs from this one at a single base, so this may be a read error. The J gene is TRBJ2-1, the V gene TRBV9; D tentatively reads TRBD1 or TRBD2 (5 bases each). The CDR3 runs 15 residues. The V gene's germline CDR1 is SGDLS and CDR2 YYNGEE. CDR3 sequence (DNA): TGTGCCAGCAGCGCGAGGGACGGATCCTACAGTGAGCAGTTCTTC. This codes for CASSARDGSYSEQFF.

This clonotype has just a few counts. The chain links TRBV4-3 to TRBJ1-2; a possible D gene is TRBD1 (6 bases). The V end lost 3 bases, the J end lost 3 bases, and 14 bases lay between the germline ends. Germline values: CDR1 LGHNA, CDR2 YSLEER. The CDR3 consists of 15 residues. The DNA for the CDR3 is TGCGCCAGCAGCCACCTGGGGTCAGGGGACTATGGCTACACCTTC. This encodes CASSHLGSGDYGYTF.

This clonotype was counted only a few times. The rearrangement joins TRBV7-9 to TRBJ2-4; no firm D call. CDR3 length equals 14 residues. Germline loops: CDR1 SEHNR, CDR2 FQNEAQ (reference sequence). V was clipped by 5 bases and J by 6 bases, with 14 bases between them. CDR3 region: CASSRSSDPNIQYF. Written as DNA, the CDR3 is TGTGCCAGCAGCCGATCCTCAGATCCAAACATTCAGTACTTC.

The V call is TRBV18, the J call TRBJ2-1; D perhaps matches TRBD1 (6 bases). CDR1 is KGHSH and CDR2 is LQKENI in the germline V gene. The CDR3 is 18 residues long. Trimming removed 1 base at V and 7 bases at J, with 23 bases between. The CDR3 sequence is CASSPRGLTGREVNEQFF. For the CDR3, the DNA is TGTGCCAGCTCACCACGGGGGCTCACGGGTCGAGAGGTGAATGAGCAGTTCTTC. Combining the CDR3 with reference TRBV18 and TRBJ2-1 gives the whole variable domain NAGVMQNPRHLVRRRGQEARLRCSPMKGHSHVYWYRQLPEEGLKFMVYLQKENIIDESGMPKERFSAEFPKEGPSILRIQQVVRGDSAAYFCASSPRGLTGREVNEQFFGPGTRLTVL.

This clonotype was seen only a few times. The rearrangement links TRBV20-1 to TRBJ2-1, with 9 bases aligning to TRBD1. After removal of 0 bases from V and 6 bases from J, the junction contained 9 bases not matched to a gene. CDR1 and CDR2 (germline): DFQATT, SNEGSKA (reference sequence). This CDR3 spans 16 amino acids. In DNA, the CDR3 is TGCAGTGCTAGAGATCTCTTGGGACAGGGTTCCAATGAGCAGTTCTTC. Its protein product is CSARDLLGQGSNEQFF.

The V and J genes are TRBV12-3 or TRBV12-4 and TRBJ1-2; a possible D gene is TRBD1 (6 bases). This CDR3 is built from 14 residues. V was trimmed by 5 bases and J by 7 bases, leaving 17 bases between them. The CDR3 sequence: CASSRQTQGGGYTF. The CDR3, as DNA: TGTGCCAGCAGTCGCCAAACACAGGGTGGTGGCTACACCTTC.

This clonotype came up a few times. The genes are TRBV20-1 and TRBJ2-1; possibly TRBD2 for D (7 bases). The CDR3 has 16 residues. With 0 bases removed from V and 6 bases from J, the gap between germline ends came to 18 bases. Per the germline V gene, CDR1 is DFQATT and CDR2 is SNEGSKA (reference sequence). The CDR3 DNA reads TGCAGTGCTAGAGACGGGGAGGTCGCGGGGGCCAATGAGCAGTTCTTC. Its protein product is CSARDGEVAGANEQFF.